The sequence of this T cell receptor beta chain was determined in a study of cytomegalovirus exposure and HLA in healthy donors. Study-level findings and limits: Among TCR sequences, most were rare, though some public TCRs appeared in many donors. Associated with cytomegalovirus, according to the listing, were 150 to 200 TCR beta chains. Reported performance of the classifier showed diagnosis of cytomegalovirus status with high specificity and sensitivity. Confirmation in vitro established that a few CMV-associated chains were specific for CMV antigens.

This clone showed up just a few times. Its antigen is undetermined. The junction had 7 bases not matched to a gene; V was cut back by 5 bases and J by 6 bases. CDR3 size: 14 residues. Germline CDR1 SGHVS, CDR2 FNYEAQ. The repertoire was sequenced with immunoSEQ multiplex PCR; TCRdb's copy has only in-frame clones and lacks some. This sample has 97,000 or so clones, with less than 90% found just once. The rearrangement joins TRBV7-6 to TRBJ1-5; 7 bases are shared with TRBD1. The clonotype comes from a young man in good health and CMV-seropositive. The sample comprised PBMCs. The CDR3 protein is CASSLDRVGQPQHF. CDR3 nucleotides: TGTGCCAGCAGCCTAGACAGGGTTGGTCAGCCCCAGCATTTT.